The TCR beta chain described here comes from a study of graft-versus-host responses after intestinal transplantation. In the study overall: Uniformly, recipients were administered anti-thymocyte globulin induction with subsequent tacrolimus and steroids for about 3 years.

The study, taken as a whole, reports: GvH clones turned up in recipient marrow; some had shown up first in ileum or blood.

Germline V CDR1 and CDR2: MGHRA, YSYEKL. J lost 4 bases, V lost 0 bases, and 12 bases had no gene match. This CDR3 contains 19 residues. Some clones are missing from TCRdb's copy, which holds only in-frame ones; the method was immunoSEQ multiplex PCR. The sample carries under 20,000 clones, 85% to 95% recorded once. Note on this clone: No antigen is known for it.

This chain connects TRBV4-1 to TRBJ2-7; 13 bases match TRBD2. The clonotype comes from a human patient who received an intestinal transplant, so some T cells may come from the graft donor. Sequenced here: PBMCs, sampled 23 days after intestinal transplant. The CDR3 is CASSQDGGLAGLMVYEQYF. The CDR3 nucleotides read TGCGCCAGCAGCCAAGATGGGGGACTAGCGGGACTTATGGTGTACGAGCAGTACTTC.